This T cell receptor (beta chain) came from a study of T cell responses to AZD1222 COVID-19 vaccine. Study observations and caveats: Within unmutated variant regions lay the reported targets of nearly half of spike-specific TCRs. Donors were mostly white British, more females; clonal diversity possibly underestimated. Only 5 to 7 AZD1222 recipients were seropositive at baseline. The study found vaccine-associated CD4 TCRs spanning spike, dominant at 160-218 and 743-854.

CDR3 size: 14 residues. Germline V gives CDR1 MDHEN, CDR2 SYDVKM. With 7 bases removed from V and 2 bases from J, the gap between germline ends came to 14 bases. Only in-frame clones appear in the TCRdb table, and some are missing; sequencing was by immunoSEQ multiplex PCR. The sample carries roughly 140,000 clones, 85% to 90% recorded once. Concerning this clone itself: Its antigen is currently unknown.

The clonotype originates from an adult who received the AZD1222 COVID-19 vaccine. Sequenced here: peripheral blood, sampled 28 days after the second AZD1222 dose. The V gene is TRBV28, the J gene TRBJ1-2; a weak D match, TRBD1 (5 bases). The CDR3: CASNPLGGNYGYTF. DNA of the CDR3: TGTGCCAGCAATCCCCTGGGGGGGAACTATGGCTACACCTTC.